These 10 T cell receptor beta chains originate from one sample sequenced in a study of cytomegalovirus exposure and HLA in healthy donors. The PCR ran on 60 Vbeta and 13 Jbeta primers. Generated by immunoSEQ multiplex PCR, the TCRdb table keeps only in-frame clones and is missing some. The top ten hold about 0.22% of the sample, which has 200,000 to 300,000 clones, about 85% seen once. Sequencing was carried out using PBMCs. The receptors stem from a girl aged 2 to 9 in good health and CMV-seronegative.

With respect to this clone: Other DNA sequences from this sample encode an identical CDR3 as well. The V call is TRBV11-2, the J call TRBJ1-3, with a weak D call TRBD1 (5 bases). The germline CDR1 and CDR2 sequences are SGHAT and FQNNGV. V was clipped by 3 bases and J by 4 bases, with 13 bases between them. The CDR3 loop spans 15 amino acids. In nucleotides, the CDR3 is TGTGCCAGCAGCTTTACCCAGGGCGCAGGAAACACCATATATTTT. This codes for CASSFTQGAGNTIYF.

This clone has just a few counts. The CDR3 loop is CASSDSATDGYTF. In DNA form, the CDR3 reads TGTGCCAGCAGTGACAGCGCTACCGATGGCTACACCTTC. The rearrangement uses TRBV6-4 and TRBJ1-2; D is uncertain. CDR1 MRHNA and CDR2 SNTAGT come from the germline V gene. Deletions cut 2 bases from V and 6 bases from J, with 10 bases between. CDR3 length: 13 residues.

This clone appeared a single time. CDR3 bases: TGTGCCAGCAGCATACAGGGGGCGTTTGTAGCTTTCTTT. Translating it yields CASSIQGAFVAFF. The chain links TRBV2 to TRBJ1-1, with 9 bases lining up with TRBD1. CDR1 is SNHLY, CDR2 FYNNEI, per germline. V lost 6 bases to trimming and J lost 10 bases; unmatched junction nucleotides: 9. This CDR3 has 13 amino acids.

V is TRBV5-6 and J is TRBJ1-4, with 8 bases aligning to TRBD1. Germline trimming cut 4 bases from V and 0 bases from J; bases unmatched to any gene: 11. The CDR3 spans 18 residues. Germline V gives CDR1 SGHDT, CDR2 YYEEEE. The CDR3 protein is CASSSVRQGISTNEKLFF. CDR3 bases: TGTGCCAGCAGCAGTGTTCGACAGGGGATTTCAACTAATGAAAAACTGTTTTTT.

The V call is TRBV30, the J call TRBJ2-3; a possible D gene is TRBD2 (6 bases). Germline assignment: CDR1 GTSNPN and CDR2 SVGIG (reference sequence). V lost 2 bases, J lost 3 bases, and 12 bases lay in between. This CDR3 has 14 residues. CDR3 amino acids: CAWSLGGRTDTQYF. The CDR3 region has the DNA TGTGCCTGGAGTTTGGGGGGTCGTACAGATACGCAGTATTTT.

The gene calls are TRBV2 and TRBJ1-4; D ambiguous. V lost 3 bases and J 3 bases, leaving 8 bases between the germline ends. In germline, CDR1 is SNHLY, CDR2 FYNNEI. The CDR3 length is 14 residues. The CDR3 loop reads CASSDWASNEKLFF. As DNA, the CDR3 is TGTGCCAGCAGTGATTGGGCGTCTAATGAAAAACTGTTTTTT.

This clone was recorded a few times. The J gene is TRBJ2-7, the V gene TRBV5-1; tentatively, D is TRBD2 (5 bases). Germline values: CDR1 SGHRS, CDR2 YFSETQ. Trimming took 8 bases from V and 2 from J, leaving 11 bases between them. The CDR3 contains 12 residues. CDR3 protein: CARWTGTYEQYF. The CDR3 DNA is TGCGCCAGATGGACTGGAACCTACGAGCAGTACTTC.

The chain joins TRBV7-9 to TRBJ2-7; 10 bases agree with TRBD1. The CDR3 totals 17 residues. V dropped 6 bases and J dropped 1; count of bases not matched to a gene: 12. Germline-derived CDR1 and CDR2 are SEHNR and FQNEAQ (reference sequence). This chain's CDR3 is CASSPWGGTGASYEQYF. CDR3 bases: TGTGCCAGCAGTCCCTGGGGGGGGACAGGGGCTTCCTACGAGCAGTACTTC.

This clone was counted once. V and J are TRBV27 and TRBJ2-3; D may be TRBD1 (5 bases). Germline loops: CDR1 MNHEY, CDR2 SMNVEV (reference sequence). V dropped 9 bases and J dropped 4 bases, with 14 bases sitting between them. The CDR3 loop spans 13 amino acids. The DNA for the CDR3 is TGTGCCAGTAAGGGGTCCCTTCCAGATACGCAGTATTTT. Encoded protein: CASKGSLPDTQYF.

The V gene is TRBV30, the J gene TRBJ2-7, with 12 bases that match TRBD2. This CDR3 has 13 residues. Germline CDR1 and CDR2: GTSNPN and SVGIG (reference sequence). V was pared by 7 bases and J by 7 bases, with 8 bases of the junction left unmatched. CDR3 DNA: TGTGCCTCACGACTAGCGGGAGCTGGGGAGCAGTACTTC. It yields the protein CASRLAGAGEQYF.